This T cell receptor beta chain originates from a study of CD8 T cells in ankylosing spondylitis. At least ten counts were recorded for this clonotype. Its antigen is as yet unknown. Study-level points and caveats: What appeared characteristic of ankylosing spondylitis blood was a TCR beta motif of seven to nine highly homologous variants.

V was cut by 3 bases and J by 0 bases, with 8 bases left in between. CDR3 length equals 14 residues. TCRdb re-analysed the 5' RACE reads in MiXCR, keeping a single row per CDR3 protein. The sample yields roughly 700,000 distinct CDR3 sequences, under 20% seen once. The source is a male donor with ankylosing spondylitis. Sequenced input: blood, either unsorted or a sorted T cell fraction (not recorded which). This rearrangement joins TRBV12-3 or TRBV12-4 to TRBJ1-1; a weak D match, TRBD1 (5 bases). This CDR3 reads CASSFGAMNTEAFF. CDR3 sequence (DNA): TGTGCCAGCAGTTTTGGGGCCATGAACACTGAAGCTTTCTTT.